This entry lists 12 T cell receptor beta chains sequenced from one sample in a study of spatial heterogeneity in lung cancer. Time point given: blood at routine non-recurrence follow-up after resection. TCRdb reprocessed the 5' RACE reads with MiXCR, giving one entry per CDR3 protein. The sample lists 55,000 to 75,000 distinct CDR3 sequences, about 9.5% occurring once. The source material was PBMCs, sampled at follow-up. Every receptor here comes from a female donor with early-stage non-small cell lung cancer.

This clonotype was seen at least ten times. The gene calls are TRBV28 and TRBJ2-7; D is possibly TRBD2 (5 bases). The CDR3 length is 14 residues. Germline loops: CDR1 MDHEN, CDR2 SYDVKM. The V gene lost 7 bases and the J gene lost 2 bases, with 15 bases spanning the gap. The DNA of the CDR3 is TGTGCCAGCATCCCTGGCGGGCCCGCCTACGAGCAGTACTTC. It encodes CASIPGGPAYEQYF.

J is TRBJ1-6 and V is TRBV28; TRBD1 is a possible D gene (5 bases). V was shortened by 8 bases and J by 6 bases, with 11 bases between the two germline ends. Per germline, CDR1 MDHEN and CDR2 SYDVKM. The CDR3 covers 13 residues. CDR3 nucleotides: TGTGCCAGCCGACGGGACCCTAATTCACCCCTCCACTTT. Translated, it gives CASRRDPNSPLHF.

This clonotype came up many times. J is TRBJ2-1 and V is TRBV7-9; D remains unclear. CDR3 length equals 15 residues. CDR1 and CDR2 (germline): SEHNR, FQNEAQ (reference sequence). The V end lost 5 bases, the J end lost 1 base, and 12 bases lay between the germline ends. The DNA for the CDR3 is TGTGCCAGCAGCATCTGGATTCTTTCCTACAATGAGCAGTTCTTC. Protein sequence: CASSIWILSYNEQFF.

This clonotype was counted many times. The V and J genes are TRBV5-1 and TRBJ2-5; a weak D match, TRBD1 (5 bases). Trimming pared 2 bases from V and 2 bases from J, leaving 13 bases between. Germline V gene lookup returns CDR1 SGHRS and CDR2 YFSETQ. The CDR3 covers 15 residues. CDR3: CASSLVRDPQETQYF. DNA for the CDR3: TGCGCCAGCAGCTTAGTCAGGGATCCTCAAGAGACCCAGTACTTC.

There are many counts of this clonotype. CDR3 DNA sequence: TGTGCCAGCAGCTTAGAGGGCATAGTTTTGAACACTGAAGCTTTCTTT. This encodes CASSLEGIVLNTEAFF. J is TRBJ1-1 and V is TRBV7-8, with no clear D. Per germline, CDR1 SGHVS and CDR2 FQNEAQ. Deletions cut 1 base from V and 0 bases from J, with 12 bases between. CDR3 size: 16 residues.

This clonotype was observed a few times. V and J are TRBV5-1 and TRBJ2-1; D remains unclear. The CDR3 has 16 residues. Trimming stripped 2 bases from V and 5 bases from J, with 17 bases between. Germline assignment: CDR1 SGHRS and CDR2 YFSETQ. The CDR3: CASSFVLPGDNNEQFF. The CDR3 DNA follows: TGCGCCAGCAGCTTTGTCCTCCCGGGCGACAACAATGAGCAGTTCTTC.

This clonotype turned up a few times. The genes are TRBV4-1 and TRBJ2-1; possible D gene TRBD1, 8 bases. Germline V gives CDR1 MGHRA, CDR2 YSYEKL. This CDR3 has 15 residues. V lost 6 bases and J lost 5, with 17 bases in between. CDR3: CASRLTGGVNNEQFF. Written as DNA, the CDR3 is TGCGCCAGCAGACTTACAGGGGGGGTTAACAATGAGCAGTTCTTC.

There are a few counts of this clonotype. The chain recombines TRBV7-9 with TRBJ2-1, with a weak D call TRBD2 (6 bases). Per germline, CDR1 SEHNR and CDR2 FQNEAQ (reference sequence). This CDR3 region has 12 residues. Trimming cost V 6 bases and J 15 bases, with 18 bases left between them. The CDR3 bases are TGTGCCAGCAGTCCTACGATGGGGGGATCGTTCTTC. As protein: CASSPTMGGSFF.

This clonotype was seen ten or more times. The genes are TRBV12-3 or TRBV12-4 and TRBJ2-5; a possible D gene is TRBD1 (6 bases). This CDR3 has 13 residues. Deletions cut 6 bases from V and 2 bases from J, with 10 bases between. The CDR3 sequence is CASRQGPQETQYF. Here the CDR3 DNA reads TGTGCCAGCAGACAGGGACCTCAAGAGACCCAGTACTTC.

This clonotype was seen repeatedly, ten times or more. This sequence joins TRBV5-1 and TRBJ2-1, with D possibly being TRBD1 or TRBD2 (5 bases each). Germline CDR1 and CDR2: SGHRS and YFSETQ. The CDR3 spans 16 residues. Trimming pared 0 bases from V and 4 bases from J, leaving 14 bases between. The CDR3 spells CASSLERGAHYNEQFF. The CDR3 DNA is TGCGCCAGCAGCTTGGAGAGGGGTGCCCATTACAATGAGCAGTTCTTC.

This clonotype was seen many times. The rearrangement joins TRBV28 to TRBJ2-7; D ambiguous. Trimming shortened V by 3 bases and J by 2 bases, and 5 bases separated the two germline ends. CDR3 length: 12 amino acids. The V gene's germline CDR1 is MDHEN and CDR2 SYDVKM. In DNA, the CDR3 is TGTGCCAGCAGTTTTCGGGCCTACGAGCAGTACTTC. Translated: CASSFRAYEQYF.

This rearrangement joins TRBV4-1 to TRBJ2-3; 8 bases are a match to TRBD2. The CDR3 totals 15 residues. Germline V CDR1 and CDR2: MGHRA, YSYEKL. V lost 5 bases, J lost 5 bases, and 9 bases stayed unmatched. The CDR3 nucleotides read TGCGCCAGCAGCTCACAGCGGGAGCCTGGAGATACGCAGTATTTT. It specifies CASSSQREPGDTQYF.